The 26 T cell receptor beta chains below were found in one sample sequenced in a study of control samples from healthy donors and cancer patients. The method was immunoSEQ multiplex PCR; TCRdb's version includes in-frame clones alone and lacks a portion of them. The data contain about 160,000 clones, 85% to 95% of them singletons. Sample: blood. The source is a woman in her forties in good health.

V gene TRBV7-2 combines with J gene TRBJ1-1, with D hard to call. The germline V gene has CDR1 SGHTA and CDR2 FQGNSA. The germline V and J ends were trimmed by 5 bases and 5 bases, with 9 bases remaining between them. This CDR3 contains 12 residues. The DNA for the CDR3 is TGTGCCAGCAGCCCCGGGGAGACTGAAGCTTTCTTT. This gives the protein CASSPGETEAFF.

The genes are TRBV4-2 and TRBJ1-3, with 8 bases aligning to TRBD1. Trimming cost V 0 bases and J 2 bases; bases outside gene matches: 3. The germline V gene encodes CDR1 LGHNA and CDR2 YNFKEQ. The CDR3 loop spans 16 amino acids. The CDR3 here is CASSQERTGTGNTIYF. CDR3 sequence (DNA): TGTGCCAGCAGCCAAGAACGGACAGGGACTGGAAACACCATATATTTT.

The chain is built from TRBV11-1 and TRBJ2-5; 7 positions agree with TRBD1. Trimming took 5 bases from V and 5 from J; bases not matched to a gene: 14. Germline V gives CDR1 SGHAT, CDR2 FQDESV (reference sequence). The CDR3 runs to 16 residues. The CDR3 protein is CASSQFDRESRETQYF. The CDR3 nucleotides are TGTGCCAGCAGCCAATTTGACAGGGAGTCGCGTGAGACCCAGTACTTC.

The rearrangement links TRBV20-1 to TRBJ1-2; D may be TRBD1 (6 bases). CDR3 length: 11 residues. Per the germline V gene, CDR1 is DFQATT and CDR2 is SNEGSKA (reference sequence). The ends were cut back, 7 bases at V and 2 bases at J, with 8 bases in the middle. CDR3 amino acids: CSGQGNYGYTF. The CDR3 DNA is TGCAGTGGTCAGGGGAACTATGGCTACACCTTC.

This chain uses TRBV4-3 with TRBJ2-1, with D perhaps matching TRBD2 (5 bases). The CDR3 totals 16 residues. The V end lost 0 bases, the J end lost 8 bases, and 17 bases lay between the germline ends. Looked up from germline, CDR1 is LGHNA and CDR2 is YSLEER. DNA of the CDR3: TGCGCCAGCAGCCAAGAGGGCAGCGGAATGGGGTATGAGCAGTTCTTC. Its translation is CASSQEGSGMGYEQFF.

CDR3 in amino acids: CASRTRTGRNTEAFF. In nucleotides, the CDR3 is TGCGCCAGCAGGACAAGGACAGGTCGGAACACTGAAGCTTTCTTT. The chain employs TRBV4-1 and TRBJ1-1, with 7 bases aligning to TRBD1. Germline loops: CDR1 MGHRA, CDR2 YSYEKL. The V and J ends lost 6 bases and 1 base, in that order; junction bases with no gene match: 8. This CDR3 spans 15 amino acids.

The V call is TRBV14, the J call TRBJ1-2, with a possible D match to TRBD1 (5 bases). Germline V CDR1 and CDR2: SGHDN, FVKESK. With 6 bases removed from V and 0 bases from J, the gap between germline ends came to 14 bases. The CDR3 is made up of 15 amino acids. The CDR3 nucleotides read TGTGCCAGCAGTCGAGGGGCGAATACTAACTATGGCTACACCTTC. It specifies CASSRGANTNYGYTF.

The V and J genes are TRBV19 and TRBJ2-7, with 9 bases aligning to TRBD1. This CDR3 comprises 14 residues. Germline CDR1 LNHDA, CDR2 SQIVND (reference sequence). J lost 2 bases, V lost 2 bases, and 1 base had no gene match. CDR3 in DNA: TGTGCCAGTAGTATAACAGGGGGCACCTACGAGCAGTACTTC. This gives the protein CASSITGGTYEQYF.

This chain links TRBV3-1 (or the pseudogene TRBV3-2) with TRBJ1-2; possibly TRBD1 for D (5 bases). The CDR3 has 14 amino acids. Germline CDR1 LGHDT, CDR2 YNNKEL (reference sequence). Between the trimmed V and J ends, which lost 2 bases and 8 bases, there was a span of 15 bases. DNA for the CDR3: TGTGCCAGCAGCCAAAGTTCGCAGGGTGGCGGCTACACCTTC. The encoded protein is CASSQSSQGGGYTF.

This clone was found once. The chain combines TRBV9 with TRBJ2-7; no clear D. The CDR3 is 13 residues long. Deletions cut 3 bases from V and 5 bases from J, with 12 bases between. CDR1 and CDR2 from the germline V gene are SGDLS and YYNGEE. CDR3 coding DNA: TGTGCCAGCAGCGCCGGTTTGGGGAACGAGCAGTACTTC. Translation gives CASSAGLGNEQYF.

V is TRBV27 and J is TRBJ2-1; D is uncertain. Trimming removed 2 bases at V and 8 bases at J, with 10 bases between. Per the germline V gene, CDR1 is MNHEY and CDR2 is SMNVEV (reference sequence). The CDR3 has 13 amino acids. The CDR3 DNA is TGTGCCAGCAGTTTAGACCCCCGGTATGAGCAGTTCTTC. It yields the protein CASSLDPRYEQFF.

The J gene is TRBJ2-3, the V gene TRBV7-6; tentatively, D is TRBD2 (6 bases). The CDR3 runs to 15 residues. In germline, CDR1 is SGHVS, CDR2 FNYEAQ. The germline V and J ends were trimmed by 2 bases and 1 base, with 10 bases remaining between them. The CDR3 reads CASSLRSGGTDTQYF. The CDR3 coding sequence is TGTGCCAGCAGCTTACGCTCGGGGGGCACAGATACGCAGTATTTT.

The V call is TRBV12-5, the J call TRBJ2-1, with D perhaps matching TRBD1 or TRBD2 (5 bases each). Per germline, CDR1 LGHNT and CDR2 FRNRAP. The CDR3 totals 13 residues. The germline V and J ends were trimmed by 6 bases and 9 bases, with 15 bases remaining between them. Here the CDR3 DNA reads TGTGCTAGTGGCTACCGGTTGGGGGTTGAGCAGTTCTTC. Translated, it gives CASGYRLGVEQFF.

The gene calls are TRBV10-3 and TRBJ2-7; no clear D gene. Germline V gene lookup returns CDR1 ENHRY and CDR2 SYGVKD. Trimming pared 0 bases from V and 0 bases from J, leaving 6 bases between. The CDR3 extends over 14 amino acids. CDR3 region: CAISESLGSYEQYF. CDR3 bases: TGTGCCATCAGTGAGTCGTTAGGCTCCTACGAGCAGTACTTC.

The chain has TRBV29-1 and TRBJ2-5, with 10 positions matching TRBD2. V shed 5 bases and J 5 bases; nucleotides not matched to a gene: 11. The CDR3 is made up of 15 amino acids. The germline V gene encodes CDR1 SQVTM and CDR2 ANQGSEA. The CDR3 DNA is TGCAGCGTTCCAGGGGCTAGCGGGAGAACGGAGACCCAGTACTTC. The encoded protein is CSVPGASGRTETQYF.

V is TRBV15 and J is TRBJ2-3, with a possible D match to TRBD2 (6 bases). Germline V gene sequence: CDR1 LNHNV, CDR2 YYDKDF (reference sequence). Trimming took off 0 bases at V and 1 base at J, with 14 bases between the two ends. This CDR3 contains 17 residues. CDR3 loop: CATSRESRDFGTDTQYF. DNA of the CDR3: TGTGCCACCAGCAGAGAGTCTAGGGACTTCGGCACAGATACGCAGTATTTT.

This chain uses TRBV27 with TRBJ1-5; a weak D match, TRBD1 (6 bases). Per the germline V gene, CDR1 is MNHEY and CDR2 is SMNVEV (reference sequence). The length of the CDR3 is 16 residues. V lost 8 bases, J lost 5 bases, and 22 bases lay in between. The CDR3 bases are TGTGCCAGCCGCCCGGGGGCGATGGGTCCACATCAGCCCCAGCATTTT. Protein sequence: CASRPGAMGPHQPQHF.

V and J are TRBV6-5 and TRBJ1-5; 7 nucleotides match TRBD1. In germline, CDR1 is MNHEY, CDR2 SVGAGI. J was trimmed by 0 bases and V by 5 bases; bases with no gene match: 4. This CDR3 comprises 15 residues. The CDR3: CASSPGTDSNQPQHF. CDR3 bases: TGTGCCAGCAGTCCCGGGACAGATAGCAATCAGCCCCAGCATTTT.

The CDR3 DNA is TGTGCCAGCAGCTTACTTTCAGCCGGGAGGCCAGAGACCCAGTACTTC. Encoded protein: CASSLLSAGRPETQYF. The chain joins TRBV7-2 to TRBJ2-5, with 7 positions matching TRBD2. The V segment lost 2 bases and the J segment 4 bases; nucleotides outside the gene matches: 10. This CDR3 contains 16 residues. The V gene's germline CDR1 is SGHTA and CDR2 FQGNSA.

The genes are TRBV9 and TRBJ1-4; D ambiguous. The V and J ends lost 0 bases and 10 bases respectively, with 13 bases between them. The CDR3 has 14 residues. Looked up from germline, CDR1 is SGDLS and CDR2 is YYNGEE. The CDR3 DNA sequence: TGTGCCAGCAGCGTAGGGAGCGCAGCCGGAAAACTGTTTTTT. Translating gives CASSVGSAAGKLFF.

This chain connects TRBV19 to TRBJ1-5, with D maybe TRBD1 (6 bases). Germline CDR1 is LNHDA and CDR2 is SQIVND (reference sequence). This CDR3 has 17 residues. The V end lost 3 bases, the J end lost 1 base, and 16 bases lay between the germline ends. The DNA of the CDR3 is TGTGCCAGTAGTATCCGCCGGGACACCTCAAGCAATCAGCCCCAGCATTTT. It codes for CASSIRRDTSSNQPQHF. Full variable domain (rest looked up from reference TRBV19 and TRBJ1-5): DGGITQSPKYLFRKEGQNVTLSCEQNLNHDAMYWYRQDPGQGLRLIYYSQIVNDFQKGDIAEGYSVSREKKESFPLTVTSAQKNPTAFYLCASSIRRDTSSNQPQHFGDGTRLSIL.

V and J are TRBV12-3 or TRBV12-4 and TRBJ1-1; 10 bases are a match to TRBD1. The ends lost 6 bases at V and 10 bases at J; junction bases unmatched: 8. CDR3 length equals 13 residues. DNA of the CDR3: TGTGCCAGCAGCGCCCTCGGGACAGGGGCAGCTTTCTTT. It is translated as CASSALGTGAAFF.

As DNA, the CDR3 is TGTGCCAGCAGCGAATCCCCGCCAGGGGCCAATTCACCCCTCCACTTT. This encodes CASSESPPGANSPLHF. The V call is TRBV7-3, the J call TRBJ1-6, with D possibly matching TRBD1 (6 bases). Per germline, CDR1 SGHTA and CDR2 FQGTGA. The CDR3 is made up of 16 amino acids. Between the trimmed V and J ends, which lost 5 bases and 7 bases, there was a span of 18 bases. Looking up the rest from reference TRBV7-3 and TRBJ1-6 gives the full variable domain: GAGVSQTPSNKVTEKGKYVELRCDPISGHTALYWYRQSLGQGPEFLIYFQGTGAADDSGLPNDRFFAVRPEGSVSTLKIQRTERGDSAVYLCASSESPPGANSPLHFGNGTRLTVT.

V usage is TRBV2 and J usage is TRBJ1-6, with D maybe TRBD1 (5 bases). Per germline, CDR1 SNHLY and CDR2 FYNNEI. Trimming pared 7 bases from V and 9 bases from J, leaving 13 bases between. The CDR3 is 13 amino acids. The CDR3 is CASKGPRGSPLHF. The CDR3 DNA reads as TGTGCCAGCAAGGGTCCGAGGGGTTCACCCCTCCACTTT.

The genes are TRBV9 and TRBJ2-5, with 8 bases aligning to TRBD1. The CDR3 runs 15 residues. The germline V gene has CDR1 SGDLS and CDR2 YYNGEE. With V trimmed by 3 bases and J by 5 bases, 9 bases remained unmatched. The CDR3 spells CASSGRSGGRETQYF. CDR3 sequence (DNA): TGTGCCAGCAGCGGACGCTCAGGGGGCCGGGAGACCCAGTACTTC.

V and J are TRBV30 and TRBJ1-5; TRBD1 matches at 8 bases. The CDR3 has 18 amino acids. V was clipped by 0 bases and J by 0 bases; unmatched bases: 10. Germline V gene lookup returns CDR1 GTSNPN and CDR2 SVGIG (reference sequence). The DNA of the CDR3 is TGTGCCTGGAGTGTACACAGGGGGGGCCTAAATAGCAATCAGCCCCAGCATTTT. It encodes CAWSVHRGGLNSNQPQHF.